This is a list of T cell receptor beta chains from one sample in a study of STAT3 mutations in large granular lymphocyte leukemia. This table comes from immunoSEQ multiplex PCR, and its TCRdb copy is limited to in-frame clones, with some not included. The table shows about 42,000 clones, with roughly three quarters occurring only once. The source material was PBMCs. The receptors originated from a human donor with T large granular lymphocyte leukemia. Some clones in this sample may be carry-over from other donors' samples. CDR3s include the opening cysteine and the closing phenylalanine or tryptophan.

V: TRBV5-4
J: TRBJ2-2
CDR3: CASSWGDRGLGTGELFF

V: TRBV5-1
J: TRBJ1-1
CDR3: CASSAGTGDYTEAFF

V: TRBV13
J: TRBJ1-3
CDR3: CASSSGTATGNTIYF

V: TRBV7-6
J: TRBJ2-3
CDR3: CASSYSPGQGADTQYF

V: TRBV9
J: TRBJ1-3
CDR3: CASSVGRAGSAGNTIYF

V: TRBV4-3
J: TRBJ1-2
CDR3: CASSQDLGTGYGYTF

V: TRBV6-1
J: TRBJ2-2
CDR3: CASSGHQRGTGELFF

V: TRBV5-6
J: TRBJ1-1
CDR3: CASSFLLPGTEAFF

V: TRBV7-2
J: TRBJ1-4
CDR3: CASSSTGGRSEKLFF

V: TRBV27
J: TRBJ2-2
CDR3: CASRAFPGTATGELFF

V: TRBV28
J: TRBJ2-7
CDR3: CASTGVDSLTYEQYF

V: TRBV5-1
J: TRBJ2-5
CDR3: CASSWREPQETQYF

V: TRBV6-1
J: TRBJ1-5
CDR3: CASHQDRAFNQPQHF

V: TRBV10-3
J: TRBJ2-5
CDR3: CAIAADRTARETQYF

V: TRBV7-8
J: TRBJ2-1
CDR3: CASSLAVGGPGYEQFF

V: TRBV25-1
J: TRBJ1-6
CDR3: CASSLRQGDSPLHF

V: TRBV7-2
J: TRBJ1-3
CDR3: CASSVQGSSGNTIYF

V: TRBV5-6
J: TRBJ2-2
CDR3: CASSLEPALELFF

V: TRBV29-1
J: TRBJ2-1
CDR3: CSLTDRGRREQFF

V: TRBV2
J: TRBJ1-5
CDR3: CASTGGTNQPQHF

V: TRBV18
J: TRBJ1-1
CDR3: CASSPITGNTEAFF

V: TRBV6-1
J: TRBJ1-5
CDR3: CASRRGGQGSQPQHF

V: TRBV14
J: TRBJ1-1
CDR3: CASSQDLGMNTEAFF

V: TRBV7-2
J: TRBJ2-2
CDR3: CASSVTTAGELFF

V: TRBV28
J: TRBJ2-3
CDR3: CAIERGGTTDTQYF

V: TRBV5-1
J: TRBJ2-1
CDR3: CASSFTGGNEQFF

V: TRBV27
J: TRBJ2-2
CDR3: CASRGQTNTGELFF

V: TRBV5-8
J: TRBJ2-6
CDR3: CASSFGQGAPGANVLTF

V: TRBV5-4
J: TRBJ2-1
CDR3: CASSLFLGLGENEQFF

V: TRBV7-9
J: TRBJ2-7
CDR3: CASSLGLRGAGSSYEQYF

V: TRBV18
J: TRBJ2-6
CDR3: CASSQGGNVLTF

V: TRBV5-1
J: TRBJ1-1
CDR3: CASSLTGVNTEAFF

V: TRBV18
J: TRBJ2-3
CDR3: CASSPDVRTDTQYF

V: TRBV19
J: TRBJ2-1
CDR3: CASSIASGGDLYNEQFF

V: TRBV7-9
J: TRBJ1-6
CDR3: CASSTGNNSPLHF

V: TRBV6-6
J: TRBJ2-2
CDR3: CASSYGRANTGELFF

V: TRBV30
J: TRBJ2-5
CDR3: CAWDRQKETQYF

V: TRBV18
J: TRBJ2-7
CDR3: CASSPAIYEQYF

V: TRBV5-4
J: TRBJ1-2
CDR3: CASSSQQGAYGYTF

V: TRBV4-2
J: TRBJ1-6
CDR3: CASSPWGTASSPLHF

V: TRBV15
J: TRBJ1-1
CDR3: CATRPLWPNTEAFF

V: TRBV5-1
J: TRBJ1-5
CDR3: CASSLGDGNQPQHF

V: TRBV28
J: TRBJ1-5
CDR3: CASSPPGDFYSNQPQHF

V: TRBV7-9
J: TRBJ2-3
CDR3: CASSFGGILLLTDTQYF

V: TRBV5-1
J: TRBJ2-2
CDR3: CASSFSLASGELFF

V: TRBV19
J: TRBJ2-2
CDR3: CASRADLLAGELFF

V: TRBV5-1
J: TRBJ2-1
CDR3: CASSFWDNEQFF

V: TRBV2
J: TRBJ1-5
CDR3: CASSAGTGVNQPQHF

V: TRBV11-2
J: TRBJ1-5
CDR3: CASSLGRSQGAALEPQHF

V: TRBV7-9
J: TRBJ2-1
CDR3: CASSLYPLPSAWEQFF

V: TRBV6-5
J: TRBJ2-5
CDR3: CASSTSGGVGETQYF

V: TRBV18
J: TRBJ2-3
CDR3: CASSPLSGTDTQYF

V: TRBV5-1
J: TRBJ2-3
CDR3: CASSPGGQRTDTQYF

V: TRBV7-9
J: TRBJ1-1
CDR3: CASSLLGLNTEAFF

V: TRBV5-4
J: TRBJ2-2
CDR3: CASSLGGIVTGELFF

V: TRBV23-1
J: TRBJ1-1
CDR3: CASSPDLGDTEAFF

V: TRBV2
J: TRBJ1-2
CDR3: CASSHTGGYGYTF

V: TRBV7-9
J: TRBJ1-4
CDR3: CASSLGVTNEKLFF

V: TRBV7-2
J: TRBJ1-5
CDR3: CASSSGQGAISDQPQHF

V: TRBV14
J: TRBJ2-1
CDR3: CASSLDRLTTDEQFF